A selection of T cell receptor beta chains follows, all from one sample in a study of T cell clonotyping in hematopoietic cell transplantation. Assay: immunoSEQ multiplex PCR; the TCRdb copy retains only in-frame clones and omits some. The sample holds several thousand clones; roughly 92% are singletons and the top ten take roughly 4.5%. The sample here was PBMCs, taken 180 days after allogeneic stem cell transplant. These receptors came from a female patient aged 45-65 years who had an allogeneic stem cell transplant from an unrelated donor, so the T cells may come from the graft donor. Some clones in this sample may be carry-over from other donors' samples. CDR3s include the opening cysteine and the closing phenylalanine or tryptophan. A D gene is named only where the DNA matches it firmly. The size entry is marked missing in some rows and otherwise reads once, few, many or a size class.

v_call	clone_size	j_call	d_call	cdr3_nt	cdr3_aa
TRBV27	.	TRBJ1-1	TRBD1	TGTGCCAGCATCCCCGGGACAGGGGTGAACACTGAAGCTTTCTTT	CASIPGTGVNTEAFF
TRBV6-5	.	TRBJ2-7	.	TGTGCCAGCAGTTACTCAAGGCAACAGCTCACGGAGCAGTACTTC	CASSYSRQQLTEQYF
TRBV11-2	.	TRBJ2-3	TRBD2	TGTGCCAGCAGCTCCGGGACTAGCGGGGGCGCAGATACGCAGTATTTT	CASSSGTSGGADTQYF
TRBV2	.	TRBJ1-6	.	TGTGCCAGCAGTGCAGGGCCCCAGAGGAATTCACCCCTCCACTTT	CASSAGPQRNSPLHF
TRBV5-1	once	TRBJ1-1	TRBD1	TGCGCCAGTAGGACAGGGGTAGAACGAGTGATCTTC	CASRTGVERVIF
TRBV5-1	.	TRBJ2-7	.	TGCGCCAGCAGCGTTGGGTTGTACGAGCAGTACTTC	CASSVGLYEQYF
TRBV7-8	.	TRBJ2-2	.	TGTGCCAGCAGCTTAGCGCTACAGGGAGACCGGGAGCTGTTTTTT	CASSLALQGDRELFF
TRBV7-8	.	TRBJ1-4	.	TGTGCCAGCAGCCTACAGGGAGGCTTAAATCTTCTGTTTTTT	CASSLQGGLNLLFF
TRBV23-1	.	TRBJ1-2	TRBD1	TGCGCCAGCAGGGGACAGGGGGGACTGAGCTATGGCTACACCTTC	CASRGQGGLSYGYTF
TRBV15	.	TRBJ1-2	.	TGTGCCACCAGCAGAGCCGGGGCTCTCCGAACCTCAAACTATGGCTACACCTTC	CATSRAGALRTSNYGYTF
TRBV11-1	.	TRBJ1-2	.	TGTGCCAGCAGCCCACTCAGGGGAGGTGGCTACACCTTC	CASSPLRGGGYTF
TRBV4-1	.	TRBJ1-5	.	TGCGCCAGCAGCCAAGCCGGGATGGGCAATCAGCCCCAGCATTTT	CASSQAGMGNQPQHF
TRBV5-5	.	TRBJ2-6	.	TGTGCCAGCAGCTTGGCTGGGGACTCTGGGGCCAACGTCCTGACTTTC	CASSLAGDSGANVLTF
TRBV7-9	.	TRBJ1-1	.	TGTGCCAGCACCTTTGGGGGGGTGAACACTGAAGCTTTCTTT	CASTFGGVNTEAFF
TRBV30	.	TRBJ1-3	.	TGTGCCTGGAGTGTACGAAGTGGAAACACCATATATTTT	CAWSVRSGNTIYF
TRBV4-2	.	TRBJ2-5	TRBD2	TGTGCCAGCAGCCAAGATGGAGCGGGAGGCCTAGGGACCCAGTACTTC	CASSQDGAGGLGTQYF
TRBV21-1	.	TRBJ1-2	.	TGTGCCAGCAGCAAAGTTGCAGGGAGGGACTATGGCTACACCTTC	CASSKVAGRDYGYTF